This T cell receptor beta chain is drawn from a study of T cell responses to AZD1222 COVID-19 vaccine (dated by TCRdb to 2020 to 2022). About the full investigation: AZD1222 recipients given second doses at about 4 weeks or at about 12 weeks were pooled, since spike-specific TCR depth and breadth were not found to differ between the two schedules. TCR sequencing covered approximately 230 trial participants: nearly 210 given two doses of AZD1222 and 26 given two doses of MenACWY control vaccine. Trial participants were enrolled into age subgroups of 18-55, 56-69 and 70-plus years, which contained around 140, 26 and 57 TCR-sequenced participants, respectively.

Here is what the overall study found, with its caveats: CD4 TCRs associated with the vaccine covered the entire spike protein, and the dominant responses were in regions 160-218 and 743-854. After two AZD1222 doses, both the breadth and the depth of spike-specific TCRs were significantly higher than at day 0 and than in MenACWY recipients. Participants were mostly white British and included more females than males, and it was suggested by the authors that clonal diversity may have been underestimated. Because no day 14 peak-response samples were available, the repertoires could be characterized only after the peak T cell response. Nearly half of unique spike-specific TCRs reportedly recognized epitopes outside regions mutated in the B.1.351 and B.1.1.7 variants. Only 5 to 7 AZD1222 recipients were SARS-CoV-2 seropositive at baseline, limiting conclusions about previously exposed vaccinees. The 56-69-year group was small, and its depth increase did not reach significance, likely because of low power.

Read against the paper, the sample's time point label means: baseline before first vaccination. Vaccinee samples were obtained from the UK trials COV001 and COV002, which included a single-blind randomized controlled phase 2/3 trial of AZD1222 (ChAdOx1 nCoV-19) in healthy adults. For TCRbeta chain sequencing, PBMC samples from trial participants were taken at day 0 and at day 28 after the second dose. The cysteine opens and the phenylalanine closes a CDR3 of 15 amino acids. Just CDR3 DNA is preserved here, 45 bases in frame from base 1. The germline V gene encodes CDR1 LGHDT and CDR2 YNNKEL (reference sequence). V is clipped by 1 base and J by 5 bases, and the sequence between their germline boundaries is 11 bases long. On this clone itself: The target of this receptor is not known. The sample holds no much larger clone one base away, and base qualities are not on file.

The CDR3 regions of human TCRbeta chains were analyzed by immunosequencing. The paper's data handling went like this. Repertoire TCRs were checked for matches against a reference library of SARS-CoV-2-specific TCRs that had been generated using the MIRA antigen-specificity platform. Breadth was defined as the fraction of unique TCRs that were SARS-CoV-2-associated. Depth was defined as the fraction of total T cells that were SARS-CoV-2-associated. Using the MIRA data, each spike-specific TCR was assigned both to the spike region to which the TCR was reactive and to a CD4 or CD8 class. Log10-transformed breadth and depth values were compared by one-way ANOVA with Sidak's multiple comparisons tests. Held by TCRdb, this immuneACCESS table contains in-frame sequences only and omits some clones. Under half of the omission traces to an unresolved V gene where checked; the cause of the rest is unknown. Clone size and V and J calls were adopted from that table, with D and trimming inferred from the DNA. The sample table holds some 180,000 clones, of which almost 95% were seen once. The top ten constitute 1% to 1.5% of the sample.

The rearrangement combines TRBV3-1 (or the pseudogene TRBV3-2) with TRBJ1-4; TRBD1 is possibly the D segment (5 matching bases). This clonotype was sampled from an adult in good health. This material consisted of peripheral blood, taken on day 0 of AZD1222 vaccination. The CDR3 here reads CASSQGGFPNEKLFF. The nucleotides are TGTGCCAGCAGCCAAGGGGGGTTCCCCAATGAAAAACTGTTTTTT.